These T cell receptor beta chains were read from a single sample in a study of blood T cell repertoires in COVID-19. Using immunoSEQ multiplex PCR, the repertoire was profiled, and TCRdb retains in-frame clones only, with some absent. The table lists some 140,000 clones, 83% of them singletons. The specimen sequenced was peripheral blood. The origin of the receptors is a woman in her sixties or seventies with COVID-19, enrolled during active disease. Each CDR3 is given with its conserved first and last residue. D genes are given only for firm matches. Clone size, where shown, is once, few, many, or a class for clones that have expanded.

TRBJ1-5 | TRBV9 | . | . | CASSVGAGREQPQHF | TGTGCCAGCAGCGTAGGAGCAGGGCGAGAGCAGCCCCAGCATTTT
TRBJ1-4 | TRBV3-1/TRBV3-2 | . | . | CASSQRRPGQRNEKLFF | TGTGCCAGCAGCCAACGGCGACCGGGACAACGTAATGAAAAACTGTTTTTT
TRBJ1-1 | TRBV27 | . | TRBD1 | CASRQGAVRNTEAFF | TGTGCCAGCAGACAGGGGGCGGTAAGGAACACTGAAGCTTTCTTT
TRBJ2-7 | TRBV3-1/TRBV3-2 | . | . | CASSHPSVLEQYF | TGTGCCAGCAGCCACCCTTCCGTACTCGAGCAGTACTTC
TRBJ2-6 | TRBV19 | . | . | CASSTGSGANVLTF | TGTGCCAGTAGTACCGGCTCTGGGGCCAACGTCCTGACTTTC
TRBJ2-2 | TRBV19 | . | . | CASIPRGTGELFF | TGTGCCAGTATTCCCAGGGGAACCGGGGAGCTGTTTTTT
TRBJ1-1 | TRBV29-1 | . | TRBD1 | CSGGGQRNTEAFF | TGCAGCGGGGGGGGACAGAGGAACACTGAAGCTTTCTTT
TRBJ2-2 | TRBV15 | . | TRBD2 | CATSRFRLAGTSDTGELFF | TGTGCCACCAGCAGATTTCGACTAGCGGGAACCTCCGACACCGGGGAGCTGTTTTTT
TRBJ2-5 | TRBV7-7 | few | TRBD2 | CASSFGRAETQYF | TGTGCTAGCAGCTTCGGGAGGGCTGAGACCCAGTACTTC
TRBJ1-2 | TRBV6-5 | once | . | CASRGGSNYGYTF | TGTGCCAGCAGGGGAGGATCTAACTATGGCTACACCTTC
TRBJ2-7 | TRBV7-2 | . | . | CASSPLATAYEQYF | TGTGCCAGCAGCCCTCTAGCTACTGCGTACGAGCAGTACTTC
TRBJ2-1 | TRBV4-1 | . | TRBD2 | CASSHRGTSEGNEQFF | TGCGCCAGCAGCCATCGCGGGACTAGCGAAGGGAATGAGCAGTTCTTC
TRBJ2-3 | TRBV25-1 | . | . | CASSSSADTQYF | TGTGCCAGCAGTTCTAGCGCAGATACGCAGTATTTT
TRBJ2-2 | TRBV5-1 | . | . | CASNGLNTGELFF | TGCGCCAGCAATGGACTAAACACCGGGGAGCTGTTTTTT
TRBJ1-2 | TRBV6-6 | . | . | CASSSPPAGNGYTF | TGTGCCAGCAGTTCGCCCCCCGCAGGGAATGGCTACACCTTC
TRBJ1-6 | TRBV30 | once | TRBD1 | CAWSVNRGTSSYNSPLHF | TGTGCCTGGAGTGTTAACAGGGGGACAAGCTCCTATAATTCACCCCTCCACTTT
TRBJ1-2 | TRBV11-2 | . | TRBD1 | CASSLGQGELYGYTF | TGTGCCAGCAGCTTAGGACAGGGGGAACTCTATGGCTACACCTTC
TRBJ1-4 | TRBV27 | few | TRBD1 | CASSPNPGTGVTNEKLFF | TGTGCCAGCAGTCCCAATCCCGGGACAGGGGTTACTAATGAAAAACTGTTTTTT
TRBJ2-7 | TRBV15 | . | TRBD2 | CATSRDLGLDAFVQYF | TGTGCCACCAGCAGAGATTTGGGACTAGATGCTTTTGTGCAGTACTTC
TRBJ1-1 | TRBV9 | . | TRBD1 | CASSVGQGKNEAFF | TGTGCCAGCAGCGTCGGACAGGGGAAAAACGAAGCTTTCTTT
TRBJ2-3 | TRBV6-4 | . | . | CASSTFTDTQYF | TGTGCCAGCAGCACTTTCACAGATACGCAGTATTTT
TRBJ2-2 | TRBV30 | . | TRBD1 | CAWSNSRDRFKPGELFF | TGTGCCTGGAGTAATTCCCGGGACAGGTTCAAGCCCGGGGAGCTGTTTTTT
TRBJ1-3 | TRBV19 | . | . | CASSIASSGNTIYF | TGTGCCAGTAGTATAGCCAGCTCTGGAAACACCATATATTTT
TRBJ1-5 | TRBV5-5 | . | TRBD1 | CASSSSGGTGAQPQHF | TGTGCCAGCAGCTCCTCGGGGGGGACAGGGGCTCAGCCCCAGCATTTT
TRBJ1-1 | TRBV2 | once | . | CASSEAPRYTEAFF | TGTGCCAGCAGTGAAGCGCCGAGGTACACTGAAGCTTTCTTT
TRBJ1-1 | TRBV27 | . | . | CASSLTQGTTEAFF | TGTGCCAGCAGCCTCACCCAGGGGACCACTGAAGCTTTCTTT
TRBJ2-1 | TRBV3-1/TRBV3-2 | . | . | CASSRTLVPRDNEQFF | TGTGCCAGCAGCCGAACACTAGTCCCGAGGGACAATGAGCAGTTCTTC
TRBJ1-5 | TRBV25-1 | . | . | CASSPGGGRQPQHF | TGTGCCAGCAGCCCTGGGGGGGGCAGGCAGCCCCAGCATTTT
TRBJ2-4 | TRBV28 | . | . | CASSFQQGTKNIQYF | TGTGCCAGCAGTTTCCAACAGGGAACCAAAAACATTCAGTACTTC
TRBJ2-5 | TRBV15 | . | . | CATSRPGGAQETQYF | TGTGCCACCAGCCGACCGGGCGGGGCCCAAGAGACCCAGTACTTC
TRBJ2-2 | TRBV24-1 | . | TRBD2 | CATSGWTSGGINTGELFF | TGTGCCACCAGTGGTTGGACTAGCGGGGGTATCAACACCGGGGAGCTGTTTTTT
TRBJ1-2 | TRBV3-1/TRBV3-2 | . | TRBD1 | CASSHHGAGGRNYGYTF | TGTGCCAGCAGCCACCACGGTGCAGGGGGTAGAAACTATGGCTACACCTTC